This T cell receptor (beta chain) was observed in a study of PD-L1 blockade in urothelial cancer. Across the whole study: A median around 150,000 T cells were found in blood samples.

The germline V gene encodes CDR1 SGHDN and CDR2 FVKESK. The CDR3 sequence is 12 residues long. Trimming removed 5 bases at V and 3 bases at J, with 7 bases between. Time point denoted: pretreatment peripheral blood. Sequencing was performed with immunoSEQ multiplex PCR; in TCRdb, only in-frame clones are kept and a portion is missing. The sample has tens of thousands of clones; 85% to 90% are singletons. The source is a man between 60 and 70 years old with urothelial cancer. This sample comprised PBMCs, obtained around atezolizumab (anti-PD-L1) treatment. This chain uses TRBV14 with TRBJ1-1; D is possibly TRBD1 (5 bases). CDR3 DNA: TGTGCCAGCAGCATCAGGGACACTGAAGCTTTCTTT. It specifies CASSIRDTEAFF.